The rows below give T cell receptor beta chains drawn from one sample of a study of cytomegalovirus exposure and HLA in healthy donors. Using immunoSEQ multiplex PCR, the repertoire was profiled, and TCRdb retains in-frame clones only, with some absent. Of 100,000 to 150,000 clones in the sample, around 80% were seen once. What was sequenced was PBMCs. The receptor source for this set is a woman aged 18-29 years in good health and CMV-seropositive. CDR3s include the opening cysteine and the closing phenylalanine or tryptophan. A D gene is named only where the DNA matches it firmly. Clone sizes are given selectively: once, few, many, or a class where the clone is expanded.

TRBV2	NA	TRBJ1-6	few	CASSVRERLHF	TGTGCCAGCAGTGTCCGGGAGAGACTCCACTTT
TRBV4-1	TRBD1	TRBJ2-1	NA	CASSLGQGGNEQFF	TGCGCCAGCAGCCTCGGACAGGGAGGAAATGAGCAGTTCTTC
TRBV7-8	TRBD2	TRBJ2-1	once	CASSFQGSGTYNEQFF	TGTGCCAGCAGCTTTCAAGGAAGCGGGACCTACAATGAGCAGTTCTTC
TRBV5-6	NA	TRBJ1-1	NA	CASSLEPGTEAFF	TGTGCCAGCAGCTTGGAACCAGGAACTGAAGCTTTCTTT
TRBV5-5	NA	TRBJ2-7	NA	CASSFGGVAYEQYF	TGTGCCAGCAGCTTTGGAGGGGTCGCCTACGAGCAGTACTTC
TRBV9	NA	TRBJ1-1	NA	CASSVGPTVMNTEAFF	TGTGCCAGCAGCGTAGGGCCTACAGTTATGAACACTGAAGCTTTCTTT
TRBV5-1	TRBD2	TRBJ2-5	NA	CASSLVSGQEETQYF	TGCGCCAGCAGCTTGGTTAGCGGGCAAGAGGAGACCCAGTACTTC
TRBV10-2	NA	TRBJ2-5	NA	CASSSQGVQTQYF	TGCGCCAGCAGCTCACAGGGAGTGCAGACCCAGTACTTC
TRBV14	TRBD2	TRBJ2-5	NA	CASSQVREGTQYF	TGTGCCAGCAGCCAAGTCAGGGAGGGGACCCAGTACTTC
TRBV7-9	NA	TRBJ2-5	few	CASSLDGDYQETQYF	TGTGCCAGCAGCTTAGATGGGGACTACCAAGAGACCCAGTACTTC
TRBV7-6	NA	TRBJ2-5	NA	CASSLSLGTQQETQYF	TGTGCCAGCAGCTTGTCCCTCGGGACACAACAAGAGACCCAGTACTTC
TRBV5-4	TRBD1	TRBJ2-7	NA	CASSPGQGLEQYF	TGTGCCAGCAGCCCGGGACAGGGCCTCGAGCAGTACTTC
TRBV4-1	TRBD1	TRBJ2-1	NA	CASSHAEGTRGNEQFF	TGCGCCAGCAGCCATGCTGAGGGGACCAGGGGGAATGAGCAGTTCTTC
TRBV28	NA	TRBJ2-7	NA	CASSLLRGAIPYYEQYF	TGTGCCAGCAGTTTACTTCGGGGGGCGATACCCTACTACGAGCAGTACTTC
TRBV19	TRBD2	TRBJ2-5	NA	CASSSAGGLGETQYF	TGTGCCAGTAGTTCAGCGGGGGGGCTTGGGGAGACCCAGTACTTC
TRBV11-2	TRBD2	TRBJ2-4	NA	CASSIQTTSGPKNIQYF	TGTGCCAGCAGCATTCAAACCACTAGCGGGCCCAAAAACATTCAGTACTTC
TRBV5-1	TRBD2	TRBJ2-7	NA	CASSSIAGASYEQYF	TGCGCCAGCAGCTCAATAGCGGGGGCCTCCTACGAGCAGTACTTC
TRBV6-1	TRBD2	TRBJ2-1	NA	CASNPLAGGLVEQFF	TGTGCCAGCAACCCACTGGCGGGGGGGCTCGTTGAGCAGTTCTTC
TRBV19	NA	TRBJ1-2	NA	CASSIQGFSSYGYTF	TGTGCCAGTAGTATACAGGGATTTTCCAGTTATGGCTACACCTTC
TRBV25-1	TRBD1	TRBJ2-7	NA	CASSERDRASYEQYF	TGTGCCAGCAGTGAACGGGACAGGGCCTCCTACGAGCAGTACTTC
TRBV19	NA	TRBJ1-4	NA	CASSTMGGGSEKLFF	TGTGCCAGTAGTACAATGGGGGGCGGGAGTGAAAAACTGTTTTTT
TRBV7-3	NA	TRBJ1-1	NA	CASSSIGLPILQKNTEAFF	TGTGCCAGCAGCTCCATTGGACTGCCGATCCTTCAGAAGAACACTGAAGCTTTCTTT
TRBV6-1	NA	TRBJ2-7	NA	CASSKGWEQYF	TGTGCCAGCAGCAAGGGGTGGGAGCAGTACTTC
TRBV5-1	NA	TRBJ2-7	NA	CASSPEGLGRGDYEQYF	TGCGCCAGCAGCCCGGAGGGGTTGGGCAGGGGGGACTACGAGCAGTACTTC
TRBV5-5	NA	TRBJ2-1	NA	CASSLAFSASSAYNEQFF	TGTGCCAGCAGCTTGGCCTTTTCTGCGTCATCGGCCTACAATGAGCAGTTCTTC
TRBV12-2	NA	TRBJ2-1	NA	CASRLLKTSGGASYNEQFF	TGTGCAAGTCGCTTACTGAAGACTAGCGGGGGGGCGTCCTACAATGAGCAGTTCTTC
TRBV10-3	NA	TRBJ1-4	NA	CAITAALNEKLFF	TGTGCCATCACGGCGGCTCTTAATGAAAAACTGTTTTTT
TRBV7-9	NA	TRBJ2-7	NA	CSSTTSYEQYF	TGTTCCAGCACCACATCCTACGAGCAGTACTTC
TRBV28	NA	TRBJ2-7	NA	CASRKGGPQYEQYF	TGTGCCAGCAGGAAGGGGGGGCCTCAATACGAGCAGTACTTC
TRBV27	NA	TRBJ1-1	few	CASSLAGLHTEAFF	TGTGCCAGCAGTTTGGCAGGGTTGCACACTGAAGCTTTCTTT
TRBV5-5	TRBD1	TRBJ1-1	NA	CASSWGQQNTEAFF	TGTGCCAGCAGCTGGGGACAGCAGAACACTGAAGCTTTCTTT
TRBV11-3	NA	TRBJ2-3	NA	CASSLDRVDTQYF	TGTGCCAGCAGCTTAGATCGGGTGGATACGCAGTATTTT
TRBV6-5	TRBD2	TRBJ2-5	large	CASSWLAGGQETQYF	TGTGCCAGCAGTTGGCTAGCGGGGGGCCAAGAGACCCAGTACTTC
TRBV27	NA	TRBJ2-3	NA	CASSLYEGGTQYF	TGTGCCAGCAGTTTGTATGAAGGGGGTACGCAGTATTTT
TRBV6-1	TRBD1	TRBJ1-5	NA	CASSGTGDQPQHF	TGTGCCAGCAGCGGGACAGGGGATCAGCCCCAGCATTTT
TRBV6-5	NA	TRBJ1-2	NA	CASSYSPGNYGYTF	TGTGCCAGCAGTTACTCGCCAGGGAACTATGGCTACACCTTC
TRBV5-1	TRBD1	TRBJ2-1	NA	CASSEGTGNPNEQFF	TGCGCCAGCAGCGAAGGGACAGGGAATCCAAATGAGCAGTTCTTC
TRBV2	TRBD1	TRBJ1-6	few	CASSDDRGLNSPLHF	TGTGCCAGCAGTGATGATAGGGGGCTTAATTCACCCCTCCACTTT
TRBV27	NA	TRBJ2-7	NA	CASSLAWPPYEQYF	TGTGCCAGCAGTTTAGCATGGCCGCCCTACGAGCAGTACTTC
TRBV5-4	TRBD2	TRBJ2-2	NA	CASSLGTSGGAVAGELFF	TGTGCCAGCAGCTTGGGGACTAGCGGGGGGGCGGTGGCCGGGGAGCTGTTTTTT
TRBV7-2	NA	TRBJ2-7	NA	CASTRRDSSSYEQYF	TGTGCCAGCACTCGACGGGACTCCTCCTCCTACGAGCAGTACTTC
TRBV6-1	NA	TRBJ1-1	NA	CARSEAGGNTEAFF	TGTGCCCGCAGTGAAGCTGGCGGGAACACTGAAGCTTTCTTT
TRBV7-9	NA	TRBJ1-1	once	CASSLLSGEAFF	TGTGCCAGCAGCTTATTATCCGGGGAAGCTTTCTTT
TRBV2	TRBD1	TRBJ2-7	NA	CASSYTWDRPTYEQYF	TGTGCCAGCAGTTATACCTGGGACAGGCCTACCTACGAGCAGTACTTC
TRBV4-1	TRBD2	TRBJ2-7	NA	CASSQGGRGPYEQYF	TGCGCCAGCAGCCAAGGGGGGAGGGGCCCCTACGAGCAGTACTTC
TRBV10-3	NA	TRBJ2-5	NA	CAISESGDLVLRETQYF	TGTGCCATCAGTGAGTCGGGTGACTTAGTGTTAAGAGAGACCCAGTACTTC
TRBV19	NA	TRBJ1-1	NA	CASSLVDMNTEAFF	TGTGCCAGTAGCCTCGTCGACATGAACACTGAAGCTTTCTTT
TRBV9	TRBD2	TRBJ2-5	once	CASSEGTSGQETQYF	TGTGCCAGCAGCGAGGGGACTAGCGGCCAAGAGACCCAGTACTTC